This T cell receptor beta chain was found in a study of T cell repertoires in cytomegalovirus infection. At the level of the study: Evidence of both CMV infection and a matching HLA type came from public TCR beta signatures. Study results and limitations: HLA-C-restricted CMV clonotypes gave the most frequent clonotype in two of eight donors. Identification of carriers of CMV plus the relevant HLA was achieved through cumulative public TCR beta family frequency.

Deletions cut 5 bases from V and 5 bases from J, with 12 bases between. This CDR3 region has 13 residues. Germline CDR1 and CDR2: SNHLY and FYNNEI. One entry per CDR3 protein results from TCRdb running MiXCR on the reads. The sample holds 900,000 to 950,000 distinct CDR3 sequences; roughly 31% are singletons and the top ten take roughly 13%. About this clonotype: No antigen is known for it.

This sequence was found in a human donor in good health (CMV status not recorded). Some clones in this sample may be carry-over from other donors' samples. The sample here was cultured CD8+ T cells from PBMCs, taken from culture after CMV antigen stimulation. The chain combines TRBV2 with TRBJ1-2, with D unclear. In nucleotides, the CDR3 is TGTGCCAGCAGTACGGCCTCTGGGTATGGCTACACCTTC. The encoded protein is CASSTASGYGYTF.